This TCR beta chain was profiled in a study of cytomegalovirus exposure and HLA in healthy donors. About the study: Earlier, 100 million to 120 million unique TCR beta sequences were recovered from roughly 180 million T cells by an analysis.

The V end lost 0 bases, the J end lost 4 bases, and 26 bases lay between the germline ends. The germline V gene has CDR1 GTSNPN and CDR2 SVGIG (reference sequence). The CDR3 has 19 amino acids. Study-level results: The only immune exposure information that was available was CMV serostatus. Later on, a genetic analysis was performed. It linked a missense variant in DCLRE1C with V- and J-gene trimming of TCR beta.

The sample holds a few counts of this clone. What it recognizes is unknown. Amplification used 60 Vbeta primers and 13 Jbeta primers. Original analysis: Counted up in a later analysis, unique TCR beta chains came to around 80 million, with about 10 million shared. Data came from immunoSEQ multiplex PCR; TCRdb stores just in-frame clones and leaves some out. That table furnishes V, J and clone size, whereas the DNA furnished D and trimming. The sample shows some 130,000 clones, about 74% of them seen only once. This TCR came from a man aged 25-40 years in good health and CMV-seronegative. V is TRBV30 and J is TRBJ2-3; TRBD1 might be the D (8 bases). The sequenced sample was PBMCs. CDR3 loop: CAWSVQGVRAGSTADTQYF. CDR3 nucleotide sequence: TGTGCCTGGAGTGTACAGGGGGTAAGAGCGGGGAGTACCGCAGATACGCAGTATTTT.